The sequence of this T cell receptor beta chain was determined in a study of blood T cell repertoires in COVID-19. This table comes from immunoSEQ multiplex PCR, and its TCRdb copy is limited to in-frame clones, with some not included. The repertoire consists of more than 150,000 clones, with over 75% occurring once and the leading ten covering roughly 13%. This CDR3 contains 17 residues. CDR1 SGHNT and CDR2 YYREEE come from the germline V gene (reference sequence). J was trimmed by 2 bases and V by 4 bases; bases with no gene match: 6. This clonotype was obtained from a man between 65 and 85 years old who had recovered from COVID-19. The sequenced sample consisted of peripheral blood. The V call is TRBV5-4, the J call TRBJ2-5, with TRBD2 matching 15 bases. In DNA form, the CDR3 reads TGTGCCAGCAGCGCGGGACTAGCGGGAGGCATACAAGAGACCCAGTACTTC. Translated, it gives CASSAGLAGGIQETQYF.